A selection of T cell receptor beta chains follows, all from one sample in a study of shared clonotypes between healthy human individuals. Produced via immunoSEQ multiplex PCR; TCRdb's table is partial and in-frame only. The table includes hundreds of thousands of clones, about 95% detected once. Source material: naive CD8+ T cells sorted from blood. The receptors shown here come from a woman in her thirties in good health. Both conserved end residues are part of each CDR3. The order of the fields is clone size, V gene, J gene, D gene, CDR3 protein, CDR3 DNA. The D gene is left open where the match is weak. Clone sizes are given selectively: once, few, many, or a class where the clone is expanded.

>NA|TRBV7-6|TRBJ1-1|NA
CASSPTKAAEAFF
TGTGCCAGCAGCCCCACTAAGGCCGCTGAAGCTTTCTTT
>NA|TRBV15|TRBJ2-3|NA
CATSRARRSRTDTQYF
TGTGCCACCAGCAGAGCTCGCCGGAGCAGGACAGATACGCAGTATTTT
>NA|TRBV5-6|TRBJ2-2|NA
CASSFSSDRRTGELFF
TGTGCCAGCAGCTTTTCATCGGACCGGCGGACCGGGGAGCTGTTTTTT
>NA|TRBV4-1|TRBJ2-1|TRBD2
CASSQGAGGPYEQFF
TGCGCCAGCAGCCAGGGAGCGGGAGGGCCCTATGAGCAGTTCTTC
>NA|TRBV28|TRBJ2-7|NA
CASSLPSYEQYF
TGTGCCAGCAGCCTTCCTTCGTACGAGCAGTACTTC
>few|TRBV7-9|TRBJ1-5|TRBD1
CASSLVGTGSNQPQHF
TGTGCCAGCAGCTTAGTAGGGACAGGGAGCAATCAGCCCCAGCATTTT
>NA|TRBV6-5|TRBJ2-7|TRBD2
CASSILAGAGQQYF
TGTGCCAGCAGTATTCTAGCGGGAGCAGGTCAGCAGTACTTC
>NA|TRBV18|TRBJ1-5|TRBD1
CASSDRVGVSGNQPQHF
TGTGCCAGCTCCGACAGGGTGGGTGTTTCGGGCAATCAGCCCCAGCATTTT
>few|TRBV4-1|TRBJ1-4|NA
CASSQEPRWEKLFF
TGCGCCAGCAGCCAAGAACCACGGTGGGAAAAACTGTTTTTT
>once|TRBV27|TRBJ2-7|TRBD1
CASRTGTGAHEQYF
TGTGCCAGCAGAACCGGGACAGGGGCTCACGAGCAGTACTTC